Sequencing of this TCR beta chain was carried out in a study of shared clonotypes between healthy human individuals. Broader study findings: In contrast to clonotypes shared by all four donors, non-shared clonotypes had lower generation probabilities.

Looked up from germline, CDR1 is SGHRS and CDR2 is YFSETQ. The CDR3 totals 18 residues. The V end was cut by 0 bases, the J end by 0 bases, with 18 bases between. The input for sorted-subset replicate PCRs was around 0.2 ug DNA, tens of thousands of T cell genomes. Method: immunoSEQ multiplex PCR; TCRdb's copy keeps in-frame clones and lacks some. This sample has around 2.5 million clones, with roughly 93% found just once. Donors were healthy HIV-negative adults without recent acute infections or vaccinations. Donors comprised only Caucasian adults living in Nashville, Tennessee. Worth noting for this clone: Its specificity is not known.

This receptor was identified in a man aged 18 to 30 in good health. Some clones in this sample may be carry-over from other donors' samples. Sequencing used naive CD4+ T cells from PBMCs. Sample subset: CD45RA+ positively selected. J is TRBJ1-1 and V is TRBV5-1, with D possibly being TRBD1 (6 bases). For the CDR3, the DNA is TGCGCCAGCAGCTTGGAAGGGGATAGGGGGGAAATGAACACTGAAGCTTTCTTT. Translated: CASSLEGDRGEMNTEAFF.